This T cell receptor beta chain was captured by sequencing in a study of shared clonotypes between healthy human individuals. Clones were sequenced by immunoSEQ multiplex PCR, and TCRdb holds only the in-frame ones, with some missing. Among about half a million clones listed, about 78% were seen once. V was pared by 5 bases and J by 0 bases, with 14 bases between. The germline CDR1 and CDR2 sequences are SGHAT and FQNNGV. CDR3 length equals 16 residues. This receptor was taken from a woman aged 40 to 50 in good health. Some clones in this sample may be carry-over from other donors' samples. This chain connects TRBV11-2 to TRBJ2-1, with a weak D call TRBD1 (6 bases). The sequencing input was PBMCs. CDR3 amino acids: CASSVTLGASYNEQFF. Here the CDR3 DNA reads TGTGCCAGCAGCGTTACACTGGGGGCCTCCTACAATGAGCAGTTCTTC.